The rows below give T cell receptor beta chains drawn from one sample of a study of blood T cell repertoires in COVID-19. The method was immunoSEQ multiplex PCR; TCRdb's version includes in-frame clones alone and lacks a portion of them. The sample lists about 160,000 clones; about 85% were seen once. The sample taken for sequencing was peripheral blood. The receptors here all came from a woman between 50 and 59 years old with COVID-19, enrolled during active disease. CDR3s leave out the opening cysteine and the closing phenylalanine or tryptophan. The order of the fields is clone size, V gene, CDR3 protein. Expanded clones get a size class; other rows say once, few or many, or leave the size out.

size: .
V: TRBV6-5
CDR3: ASSYQEANQPQH

size: once
V: TRBV5-4
CDR3: ASSLRGGTEAF

size: once
V: TRBV12-3/TRBV12-4
CDR3: ASSLTGLQPQH

size: .
V: TRBV4-1
CDR3: ASSTWTGVAGELF

size: few
V: TRBV24-1
CDR3: ATSDSGTGSIYGYT

size: .
V: TRBV2
CDR3: ASEGRGYNEQF

size: .
V: TRBV10-3
CDR3: AISPGTGSMNTEAF

size: .
V: TRBV13
CDR3: ASSLTGSTGELF

size: .
V: TRBV5-1
CDR3: ASSEGGGSSFEQY

size: .
V: TRBV5-1
CDR3: ASSLDSTNNEQF

size: .
V: TRBV7-2
CDR3: ASSWGTGVQPQH

size: .
V: TRBV5-1
CDR3: ASSPAGTLNTEAF

size: .
V: TRBV7-9
CDR3: ASSLLGGTYEQY

size: .
V: TRBV18
CDR3: ASSLPGQGVYEQY

size: few
V: TRBV6-6
CDR3: ASSYSEENQPQH

size: .
V: TRBV9
CDR3: ASSPLEAGTPSYEQY

size: .
V: TRBV2
CDR3: ASSEARGGFRETQY

size: .
V: TRBV3-1/TRBV3-2
CDR3: ASSQRFGNTEAF

size: .
V: TRBV2
CDR3: ARGAVRGLSNSPLH

size: .
V: TRBV5-4
CDR3: ASSLVAGLVTEAF

size: .
V: TRBV5-1
CDR3: ASSRTSGRQETQY

size: .
V: TRBV3-1/TRBV3-2
CDR3: ASSQVGENRGQCKNNQPQH

size: .
V: TRBV7-3
CDR3: ASSFSTGEPF

size: .
V: TRBV6-1
CDR3: ASSEQGGYGYT

size: .
V: TRBV10-3
CDR3: AISERENTGELF

size: .
V: TRBV20-1
CDR3: SVDRGQRSF

size: .
V: TRBV28
CDR3: ASSLPGGGLGNQPQH

size: .
V: TRBV6-1
CDR3: ASSDGGRQPQH

size: .
V: TRBV9
CDR3: ASSTGLPPDTQY

size: .
V: TRBV27
CDR3: ASSFQGTGLTEAF

size: .
V: TRBV2
CDR3: ASSYTEHNEQF

size: .
V: TRBV5-1
CDR3: ASSGSDRGQTQY

size: .
V: TRBV3-1/TRBV3-2
CDR3: ASSPLAGGTGELF

size: .
V: TRBV27
CDR3: ASSLWSDSGTEAF

size: .
V: TRBV18
CDR3: ASSPSTGTYEQY

size: .
V: TRBV29-1
CDR3: SVAISGGANVLT

size: .
V: TRBV30
CDR3: AWSSGQVSYNEQF

size: .
V: TRBV4-2
CDR3: ASSQGGQERGYT

size: .
V: TRBV11-3
CDR3: ASSPMWDYSGNTIY

size: .
V: TRBV9
CDR3: ASSVEGQGKGSLANYGYT

size: .
V: TRBV4-1
CDR3: ASSQQVGNSPLH

size: .
V: TRBV30
CDR3: AWSRGQGPDEQF

size: few
V: TRBV7-2
CDR3: ASSLVGGGNTIY

size: once
V: TRBV13
CDR3: ASSLQGLYGYT

size: .
V: TRBV24-1
CDR3: ATSDPGRGSGELF

size: .
V: TRBV21-1
CDR3: ASVPPVNYGYT

size: once
V: TRBV6-5
CDR3: ASKAADSNQPQH

size: .
V: TRBV2
CDR3: ASRDGAYNEQF

size: .
V: TRBV5-1
CDR3: ASSLESGGETQY

size: .
V: TRBV6-2/TRBV6-3
CDR3: ASSIRTALHLDQPQH

size: few
V: TRBV30
CDR3: AWSVQFWVSGANVLT

size: .
V: TRBV5-5
CDR3: ASSPTAGTLNEKLF

size: .
V: TRBV12-5
CDR3: ASGSDRETEETQY

size: .
V: TRBV6-1
CDR3: ASSDQGYTGELF

size: few
V: TRBV11-3
CDR3: ASSHGRIFYEQY